Following are 8 T cell receptor beta chains from one sample sequenced in a study of blood T cell repertoires in COVID-19. TCRdb keeps only in-frame clones here, not all; method: immunoSEQ multiplex PCR. The sample yields 490,000 or so clones, 75% to 90% seen once. The sequenced material came from PBMCs or T cells enriched from blood (not recorded which). All receptors come from a woman aged 55-69 years who had recovered from COVID-19.

The J gene is TRBJ2-1, the V gene TRBV6-1; TRBD1 might be the D (6 bases). Trimming pared 3 bases from V and 7 bases from J, leaving 10 bases between. The length of the CDR3 is 13 residues. Germline assignment: CDR1 MNHNS and CDR2 SASEGT. The CDR3 reads CASSDRRGNEQFF. The CDR3 bases are TGTGCCAGCAGTGATCGAAGGGGGAATGAGCAGTTCTTC.

This sequence joins TRBV2 and TRBJ2-5; 11 positions match TRBD1. After removal of 8 bases from V and 4 bases from J, the junction contained 9 bases not matched to a gene. The CDR3 is 15 residues long. The germline V gene has CDR1 SNHLY and CDR2 FYNNEI. The CDR3 region has the DNA TGTGCCAGCGGCCAAGGACAGGGGGCTGGAGAGACCCAGTACTTC. It translates to CASGQGQGAGETQYF.

V gene TRBV5-6 combines with J gene TRBJ1-1; D gene ambiguous. Trimming left V 0 bases short and J 3 bases short, with 15 bases between. The germline V gene encodes CDR1 SGHDT and CDR2 YYEEEE. The CDR3 loop spans 16 amino acids. The CDR3 region is CASSLAGNNADTEAFF. As DNA, the CDR3 is TGTGCCAGCAGCTTGGCGGGAAATAACGCGGACACTGAAGCTTTCTTT.

This chain connects TRBV5-4 to TRBJ2-1; 13 bases align to TRBD2. Germline lookup yields CDR1 SGHNT and CDR2 YYREEE (reference sequence). V lost 7 bases, J lost 8 bases, and 15 bases stayed unmatched. This CDR3 has 17 amino acids. This CDR3 reads CASGSRTSGGASDEQFF. As DNA, the CDR3 is TGTGCCAGCGGCTCCAGAACTAGCGGGGGGGCCTCTGATGAGCAGTTCTTC.

The chain couples TRBV7-9 to TRBJ1-1; D possibly corresponds to TRBD1 (5 bases). The length of the CDR3 is 13 residues. Germline V lookup: CDR1 SEHNR, CDR2 FQNEAQ (reference sequence). V gave up 1 base and J gave up 7 bases, with 10 bases separating them. CDR3 nucleotides: TGTGCCAGCAGCTTAGTCGGGGGGAATGAAGCTTTCTTT. It codes for CASSLVGGNEAFF.

The chain uses TRBV25-1 and TRBJ1-4; TRBD1 matches 7 bases. The V segment lost 5 bases and the J segment 2 bases; nucleotides outside the gene matches: 5. Looked up from germline, CDR1 is MGHDK and CDR2 is SYGVNS. The CDR3 sequence is 15 residues long. DNA for the CDR3: TGTGCCAGCAGTCTCAGGGGGGCTACTAATGAAAAACTGTTTTTT. Encoded protein: CASSLRGATNEKLFF. Variable domain in full (rest from reference TRBV25-1 and TRBJ1-4): EADIYQTPRYLVIGTGKKITLECSQTMGHDKMYWYQQDPGMELHLIHYSYGVNSTEKGDLSSESTVSRIRTEHFPLTLESARPSHTSQYLCASSLRGATNEKLFFGSGTQLSVL.

This rearrangement joins TRBV11-2 to TRBJ1-2; unclear D gene. The germline gives CDR1 SGHAT, CDR2 FQNNGV. The CDR3 has 13 amino acids. Trimming removed 0 bases from V and 4 bases from J, with 6 bases in between. The CDR3 spells CASSLDSGYGYTF. In nucleotides, the CDR3 is TGTGCCAGCAGCTTAGATTCGGGCTATGGCTACACCTTC.

The DNA of the CDR3 is TGTGCCAGCAGTGAAGCGACAGGGCGGGAGACCCAGTACTTC. Amino acid sequence: CASSEATGRETQYF. The J gene is TRBJ2-5, the V gene TRBV2; 7 bases are shared with TRBD1. J was trimmed by 5 bases and V by 0 bases; bases with no gene match: 3. CDR1 and CDR2 from the germline V gene are SNHLY and FYNNEI. This CDR3 is 14 amino acids long.